These T cell receptor beta chains were read from a single sample in a study of blood T cell repertoires in COVID-19. The repertoire was sequenced with immunoSEQ multiplex PCR; TCRdb's copy has only in-frame clones and lacks some. Among around 500,000 clones listed, approximately 87% were seen once. The sample comprised PBMCs or T cells enriched from blood (not recorded which). These TCRs come from a woman aged 40 to 50 who had recovered from COVID-19. CDR3s include the opening cysteine and the closing phenylalanine or tryptophan. The order of the fields is clone size, CDR3 length, V gene, D gene, J gene, CDR3 protein, CDR3 DNA. The D gene is left open where the match is weak. Clone sizes are given selectively: once, few, many, or a class where the clone is expanded.

clone size: NA
CDR3 length: 11
V gene: TRBV15
D gene: NA
J gene: TRBJ2-1
CDR3 protein: CATRGEDEQFF
CDR3 DNA: TGTGCCACCAGAGGTGAGGATGAGCAGTTCTTC

clone size: NA
CDR3 length: 15
V gene: TRBV5-1
D gene: TRBD1
J gene: TRBJ2-6
CDR3 protein: CASSFQGAGANVLTF
CDR3 DNA: TGCGCCAGCAGCTTCCAGGGGGCTGGGGCCAACGTCCTGACTTTC

clone size: NA
CDR3 length: 13
V gene: TRBV12-3/TRBV12-4
D gene: TRBD2
J gene: TRBJ2-1
CDR3 protein: CASSLAGGGEQFF
CDR3 DNA: TGTGCCAGCAGCTTAGCGGGAGGGGGTGAGCAGTTCTTC

clone size: NA
CDR3 length: 13
V gene: TRBV6-6
D gene: TRBD1
J gene: TRBJ1-1
CDR3 protein: CASSYDRGTEAFF
CDR3 DNA: TGTGCCAGCAGCTACGACAGGGGGACTGAAGCTTTCTTT

clone size: NA
CDR3 length: 16
V gene: TRBV5-1
D gene: TRBD2
J gene: TRBJ2-2
CDR3 protein: CASSPGLAGDTGELFF
CDR3 DNA: TGCGCCAGCAGCCCGGGACTAGCGGGAGACACCGGGGAGCTGTTTTTT

clone size: few
CDR3 length: 15
V gene: TRBV5-1
D gene: NA
J gene: TRBJ2-7
CDR3 protein: CASSVRQGMRYEQYF
CDR3 DNA: TGCGCCAGCAGCGTTCGCCAGGGGATGCGCTACGAGCAGTACTTC

clone size: NA
CDR3 length: 15
V gene: TRBV9
D gene: NA
J gene: TRBJ2-1
CDR3 protein: CASSVGLDSYNEQFF
CDR3 DNA: TGTGCCAGCAGCGTAGGGCTAGACTCCTACAATGAGCAGTTCTTC

clone size: NA
CDR3 length: 15
V gene: TRBV15
D gene: TRBD1
J gene: TRBJ1-5
CDR3 protein: CATSRATGQIQPQHF
CDR3 DNA: TGTGCCACCAGCAGAGCAACGGGACAGATTCAGCCCCAGCATTTT

clone size: NA
CDR3 length: 17
V gene: TRBV6-2/TRBV6-3
D gene: NA
J gene: TRBJ1-1
CDR3 protein: CASSSQPGLQSNTEAFF
CDR3 DNA: TGTGCCAGCAGTTCCCAACCGGGACTACAATCAAACACTGAAGCTTTCTTT

clone size: NA
CDR3 length: 15
V gene: TRBV3-1/TRBV3-2
D gene: NA
J gene: TRBJ1-1
CDR3 protein: CASSRSEKANPVAFF
CDR3 DNA: TGTGCCAGCAGCCGTTCGGAGAAGGCAAACCCCGTAGCTTTCTTT

clone size: NA
CDR3 length: 13
V gene: TRBV24-1
D gene: NA
J gene: TRBJ2-1
CDR3 protein: CAIRAAGADEQFF
CDR3 DNA: TGTGCCATCAGAGCTGCAGGGGCTGATGAGCAGTTCTTC

clone size: NA
CDR3 length: 14
V gene: TRBV11-2
D gene: TRBD1
J gene: TRBJ2-7
CDR3 protein: CASSPRQGSYEQYF
CDR3 DNA: TGTGCCAGCAGCCCAAGACAGGGCTCCTACGAGCAGTACTTC

clone size: NA
CDR3 length: 12
V gene: TRBV10-2
D gene: TRBD1
J gene: TRBJ2-7
CDR3 protein: CASGWGQYEQYF
CDR3 DNA: TGCGCCAGCGGTTGGGGACAGTACGAGCAGTACTTC

clone size: NA
CDR3 length: 14
V gene: TRBV5-8
D gene: NA
J gene: TRBJ1-1
CDR3 protein: CASSLDREWAEAFF
CDR3 DNA: TGTGCCAGCAGCTTGGACAGGGAATGGGCTGAAGCTTTCTTT

clone size: NA
CDR3 length: 13
V gene: TRBV7-8
D gene: TRBD1
J gene: TRBJ1-2
CDR3 protein: CASSAGQGRGYTF
CDR3 DNA: TGTGCCAGCAGCGCTGGACAGGGGAGGGGCTACACCTTC

clone size: NA
CDR3 length: 14
V gene: TRBV6-5
D gene: NA
J gene: TRBJ2-2
CDR3 protein: CASMRGGLTGELFF
CDR3 DNA: TGTGCCAGCATGAGAGGGGGTCTCACCGGGGAGCTGTTTTTT

clone size: NA
CDR3 length: 15
V gene: TRBV5-8
D gene: NA
J gene: TRBJ2-1
CDR3 protein: CASSLPGLGYNEQFF
CDR3 DNA: TGTGCCAGCAGCTTGCCTGGGCTGGGCTACAATGAGCAGTTCTTC

clone size: NA
CDR3 length: 13
V gene: TRBV19
D gene: NA
J gene: TRBJ2-1
CDR3 protein: CASSMNGRDEQFF
CDR3 DNA: TGTGCCAGTAGTATGAACGGGAGAGATGAGCAGTTCTTC

clone size: few
CDR3 length: 12
V gene: TRBV28
D gene: TRBD1
J gene: TRBJ1-2
CDR3 protein: CASRSRQGGYTF
CDR3 DNA: TGTGCCAGCAGATCGAGACAGGGTGGCTACACCTTC

clone size: NA
CDR3 length: 15
V gene: TRBV11-2
D gene: NA
J gene: TRBJ2-1
CDR3 protein: CASSFGGSSYNEQFF
CDR3 DNA: TGTGCCAGCAGCTTCGGAGGTAGCTCCTACAATGAGCAGTTCTTC

clone size: NA
CDR3 length: 15
V gene: TRBV2
D gene: NA
J gene: TRBJ2-3
CDR3 protein: CASSVGGGRTDTQYF
CDR3 DNA: TGTGCCAGCAGTGTTGGTGGCGGGCGCACAGATACGCAGTATTTT

clone size: NA
CDR3 length: 17
V gene: TRBV27
D gene: NA
J gene: TRBJ1-5
CDR3 protein: CASSLFSSDFSNQPQHF
CDR3 DNA: TGTGCCAGCAGCCTCTTTTCTAGCGACTTTAGCAATCAGCCCCAGCATTTT

clone size: NA
CDR3 length: 15
V gene: TRBV6-5
D gene: TRBD1
J gene: TRBJ1-6
CDR3 protein: CASTGGPSNNSPLHF
CDR3 DNA: TGTGCCAGCACAGGGGGGCCATCTAATAATTCACCCCTCCACTTT

clone size: NA
CDR3 length: 14
V gene: TRBV10-2
D gene: NA
J gene: TRBJ1-1
CDR3 protein: CASSESKSITEAFF
CDR3 DNA: TGCGCCAGCAGTGAGTCTAAGTCTATCACTGAAGCTTTCTTT

clone size: NA
CDR3 length: 18
V gene: TRBV14
D gene: NA
J gene: TRBJ1-4
CDR3 protein: CASSQVFDSGATNEKLFF
CDR3 DNA: TGTGCCAGCAGCCAAGTCTTCGACAGTGGGGCAACTAATGAAAAACTGTTTTTT

clone size: NA
CDR3 length: 13
V gene: TRBV2
D gene: TRBD1
J gene: TRBJ1-2
CDR3 protein: CASSPGGHYGYTF
CDR3 DNA: TGTGCCAGCAGCCCAGGGGGGCACTATGGCTACACCTTC